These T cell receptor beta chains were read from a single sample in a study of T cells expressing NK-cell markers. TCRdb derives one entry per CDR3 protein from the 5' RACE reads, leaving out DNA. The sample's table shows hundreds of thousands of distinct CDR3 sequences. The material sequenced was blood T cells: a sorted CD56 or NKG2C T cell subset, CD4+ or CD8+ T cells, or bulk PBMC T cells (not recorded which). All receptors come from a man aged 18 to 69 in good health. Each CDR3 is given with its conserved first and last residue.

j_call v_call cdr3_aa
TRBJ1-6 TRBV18 CASSAGGDSPLHF
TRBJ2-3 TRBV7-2 CASSLSRGEWADTQYF
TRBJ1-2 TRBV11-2 CASSQHLTGGYGYTF
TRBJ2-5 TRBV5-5 CASNLGQVQETQYF
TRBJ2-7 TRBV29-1 CSVGAGLGPYEQYF
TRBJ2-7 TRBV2 CASSDTRSSYEQYF
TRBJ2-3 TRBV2 CASSEDLGRNTQYF
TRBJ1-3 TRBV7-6 CASSGQRVSGNTIYF
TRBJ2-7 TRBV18 CASSLGTSRKLYEQYF
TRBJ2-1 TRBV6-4 CASSPMPGTVSYNEQFF
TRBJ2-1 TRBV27 CASRSTSGGTYNEQFF
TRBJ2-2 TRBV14 CASSRGKGVTGELFF
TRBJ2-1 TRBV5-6 CASTTSFDYYSDNEQFF
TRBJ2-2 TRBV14 CASSQEIAGELFF